A single sample gave rise to the 22 T cell receptor beta chains below, sequenced in a study of T cell repertoires in cytomegalovirus infection (dated by TCRdb to about 2019). Sequencing instrument: Illumina HiSeq 1500. Using fastp trimming at Q25 and MiXCR clonotype assembly, TCRdb reanalyzed the public sequencing data and kept in-frame beta chains. Each entry merges the rows of one CDR3 protein and shows their most common DNA and genes. Recorded for this sample are roughly 150,000 distinct CDR3 sequences; around 24% of them occurred a single time. Roughly 9.7% of the sample comes from the top ten. Sequences were obtained from PBMCs. The receptors were sampled from a human donor in good health (CMV status not recorded). Some clones in this sample may be carry-over from other donors' samples.

The chain links TRBV4-3 to TRBJ2-1; the D is unclear. V shed 1 base and J shed 0 bases, with 7 bases lying between them. The CDR3 totals 15 residues. Germline CDR1 LGHNA, CDR2 YSLEER. CDR3 residues: CASSQVQSSYNEQFF. DNA of the CDR3: TGCGCCAGCAGCCAAGTCCAAAGCTCCTACAATGAGCAGTTCTTC.

The V and J genes are TRBV12-3 or TRBV12-4 and TRBJ2-2, with TRBD1 identical over 7 bases. This CDR3 has 12 amino acids. The V gene end was trimmed by 8 bases and the J gene end by 6 bases; junction bases not matched to a gene: 3. CDR3 residues: CASRGGPGELFF. CDR3 DNA: TGTGCCAGCCGAGGGGGCCCCGGGGAGCTGTTTTTT.

This clonotype was counted at least ten times. The chain joins TRBV7-2 to TRBJ2-7, with TRBD1 as a possible D gene (6 bases). V was trimmed by 5 bases and J by 9 bases, leaving 14 bases between them. This CDR3 region has 12 residues. The germline V gene encodes CDR1 SGHTA and CDR2 FQGNSA. CDR3: CASSTGLGGQYF. CDR3 DNA sequence: TGTGCCAGCAGCACAGGGCTGGGCGGGCAGTACTTC.

In its sample, this clonotype was seen many times. The rearrangement uses TRBV6-1 and TRBJ1-1, with D perhaps matching TRBD1 (6 bases). Germline V CDR1 and CDR2: MNHNS, SASEGT. This CDR3 region has 14 residues. Trimming removed 7 bases at V and 1 base at J, with 13 bases between. CDR3 in amino acids: CASKSRGTNTEAFF. CDR3 in DNA: TGTGCCAGCAAATCCAGGGGTACGAACACTGAAGCTTTCTTT.

The chain is built from TRBV27 and TRBJ1-6; TRBD1 aligns across 9 bases. Germline lookup yields CDR1 MNHEY and CDR2 SMNVEV (reference sequence). The CDR3 covers 15 residues. J was trimmed by 8 bases and V by 8 bases; bases with no gene match: 10. The CDR3 DNA sequence: TGTGCCAGCTGGGGACCGGGACAGGGTTATTCACCCCTCCACTTT. The encoded protein is CASWGPGQGYSPLHF.

The chain recombines TRBV29-1 with TRBJ2-1, with D maybe TRBD2 (8 bases). The germline V gene encodes CDR1 SQVTM and CDR2 ANQGSEA. Trimming cost V 3 bases and J 7 bases, with 16 bases left between them. The CDR3 spans 14 residues. CDR3 sequence reads: CSVDRGSGSNEQFF. The CDR3, as DNA: TGCAGCGTTGACAGGGGGAGCGGGAGTAATGAGCAGTTCTTC.

This clonotype turned up a few times. The gene calls are TRBV3-1 and TRBJ2-5; D may be TRBD1 or TRBD2 (7 bases each). CDR1 and CDR2 (germline): LGHDT, YNNKEL (reference sequence). The CDR3 has 17 amino acids. V shed 0 bases and J shed 2 bases, with 16 bases lying between them. CDR3 in amino acids: CASSQDRAGGDQETQYF. For the CDR3, the DNA is TGTGCCAGCAGCCAAGATCGGGCAGGGGGGGATCAAGAGACCCAGTACTTC.

The chain has TRBV5-1 and TRBJ1-4; 7 positions agree with TRBD1. V was clipped by 5 bases and J by 4 bases; unmatched bases: 5. This CDR3 region has 14 residues. CDR1 and CDR2 (germline): SGHRS, YFSETQ. For the CDR3, the DNA is TGCGCCAGCAGGCGAGGGACAGATAATGAAAAACTGTTTTTT. Its protein is CASRRGTDNEKLFF.

V usage is TRBV12-3 or TRBV12-4 and J usage is TRBJ2-3, with D unresolved. With 1 base removed from V and 7 bases from J, the gap between germline ends came to 6 bases. The CDR3 has 12 residues. The DNA of the CDR3 is TGTGCCAGCAGTTTAGAGACTTATACGCAGTATTTT. Its protein product is CASSLETYTQYF.

For this clonotype: A much more abundant neighbour one base away suggests this may be a read error. Because it lacks the conserved phenylalanine or tryptophan at the end, this CDR3 is likely a read error. This rearrangement joins TRBV7-9 to TRBJ2-7; D gene unclear. CDR3 length: 13 amino acids. Germline V CDR1 and CDR2: SEHNR, FQNEAQ (reference sequence). Deletions cut 4 bases from V and 4 bases from J, with 11 bases between. The CDR3 bases are TGTGCCAGCAGCTCCCGGACGAATTACGAGCAGTACCTC. As protein: CASSSRTNYEQYL.

This rearrangement joins TRBV19 to TRBJ1-5; D possibly corresponds to TRBD1 (5 bases). The CDR3 extends over 15 amino acids. The V and J ends lost 7 bases and 2 bases respectively, with 15 bases between them. Germline V gives CDR1 LNHDA, CDR2 SQIVND (reference sequence). CDR3 region: CASISLEGGNQPQHF. The CDR3 DNA sequence: TGTGCCAGTATTTCTCTAGAAGGGGGCAATCAGCCCCAGCATTTT.

This clonotype was seen a few times. The gene calls are TRBV6-5 and TRBJ2-1; D might be TRBD2 (5 bases). CDR3 length: 15 amino acids. In germline, CDR1 is MNHEY, CDR2 SVGAGI. With 6 bases removed from V and 7 bases from J, the gap between germline ends came to 19 bases. The CDR3 DNA reads as TGTGCCAGCAGCCCAACTGACTACTTAGGGAATGAGCAGTTCTTC. Amino acids: CASSPTDYLGNEQFF.

V usage is TRBV12-3 or TRBV12-4 and J usage is TRBJ1-5, with 7 positions matching TRBD1. This CDR3 is built from 13 residues. V trimming: 6 bases; J trimming: 6 bases; junction bases outside the gene matches: 5. The chain's CDR3 is CASRTGRIQPQHF. The CDR3 region has the DNA TGTGCCAGCAGGACAGGGAGGATTCAGCCCCAGCATTTT.

The chain couples TRBV19 to TRBJ2-3; no definite D call. Germline-derived CDR1 and CDR2 are LNHDA and SQIVND (reference sequence). Between the trimmed V and J ends, which lost 2 bases and 0 bases, there was a span of 18 bases. The CDR3 runs to 18 residues. The DNA of the CDR3 is TGTGCCAGTAGTATACCCGTCATACAGCACTCTAGCACAGATACGCAGTATTTT. It yields the protein CASSIPVIQHSSTDTQYF.

This clonotype was observed at least ten times. V and J are TRBV7-6 and TRBJ2-3; D unclear. V was shortened by 0 bases and J by 0 bases, with 10 bases between the two germline ends. Germline assignment: CDR1 SGHVS and CDR2 FNYEAQ. The CDR3 is 16 residues long. CDR3 sequence reads: CASSLAERPSTDTQYF. CDR3 DNA sequence: TGTGCCAGCAGCTTAGCGGAGAGACCCAGCACAGATACGCAGTATTTT.

The gene calls are TRBV5-5 and TRBJ1-4; TRBD1 is a possible D gene (6 bases). CDR1 SGHKS and CDR2 YYEKEE come from the germline V gene (reference sequence). This CDR3 is 14 amino acids long. With 5 bases removed from V and 7 bases from J, the gap between germline ends came to 15 bases. CDR3: CASRMGALSEKLFF. The CDR3 DNA reads TGTGCCAGCAGGATGGGGGCGTTGAGTGAAAAACTGTTTTTT.

This clonotype was picked up a small number of times. The chain couples TRBV12-3 or TRBV12-4 to TRBJ2-1; 9 bases map to TRBD2. The CDR3 is 15 residues long. V shed 7 bases and J 9 bases; nucleotides not matched to a gene: 13. DNA for the CDR3: TGTGCCAGCACCCTCCGGGCGGGGGGGCCCGGTGAGCAGTTCTTC. It translates to CASTLRAGGPGEQFF.

This clonotype was seen at least ten times. The V and J genes are TRBV7-2 and TRBJ2-5; possible D gene TRBD1, 6 bases. The CDR3 spans 14 residues. Germline V gene sequence: CDR1 SGHTA, CDR2 FQGNSA. V lost 1 base and J lost 3, with 9 bases in between. CDR3 nucleotide sequence: TGTGCCAGCAGCTTAGGGACAGCTAAAGAGACCCAGTACTTC. It translates to CASSLGTAKETQYF.

This clonotype was seen many times. The CDR3 nucleotides read TGTGCCAGCAGCTTAGGGGTAGAGCGCTACAATGAGCAGTTCTTC. Its protein is CASSLGVERYNEQFF. The V gene is TRBV7-2, the J gene TRBJ2-1; no firm D call. CDR1 SGHTA and CDR2 FQGNSA come from the germline V gene. This CDR3 has 15 residues. With 1 base removed from V and 3 bases from J, the gap between germline ends came to 10 bases.

CDR3 sequence reads: CASSSNDRDEQYF. CDR3 in DNA: TGTGCCAGCAGTTCTAATGACAGGGACGAGCAGTACTTC. The rearrangement links TRBV28 to TRBJ2-7, with 7 bases fitting TRBD1. The CDR3 covers 13 residues. V lost 4 bases to trimming and J lost 5 bases; unmatched junction nucleotides: 5. Looked up from germline, CDR1 is MDHEN and CDR2 is SYDVKM.

V and J are TRBV19 and TRBJ1-1; TRBD1 agrees at 7 bases. The CDR3 has 15 residues. Germline lookup yields CDR1 LNHDA and CDR2 SQIVND (reference sequence). V shed 3 bases and J 0 bases; nucleotides not matched to a gene: 4. This CDR3 is CASSMNRGMNTEAFF. DNA of the CDR3: TGTGCCAGTAGTATGAACAGGGGCATGAACACTGAAGCTTTCTTT.

The chain couples TRBV10-3 to TRBJ2-3, with 12 bases that match TRBD2. The CDR3 is 15 amino acids. From germline, CDR1 is ENHRY and CDR2 SYGVKD. The V segment lost 6 bases and the J segment 3 bases; nucleotides outside the gene matches: 4. The CDR3 region is CAIRETSGGTDTQYF. The CDR3 DNA is TGTGCCATCAGGGAGACTAGCGGGGGAACAGATACGCAGTATTTT.